This T cell receptor beta chain was sequenced in a study of blood T cells in healthy people across ages. Study outcomes and limitations: Older age coincided with a roughly linear decline in TCR beta diversity per million T cells. A greater number of naive CD4+ cells and higher diversity distinguished long-lived donors from aged donors.

As concerns this clonotype: What it recognizes is unknown.

The CDR3 sequence is 15 residues long. The germline V gene encodes CDR1 MGHDK and CDR2 SYGVNS. V dropped 3 bases and J dropped 4 bases, with 15 bases sitting between them. Every sample had a minimum of 6 million PBMCs isolated. The use of a sample-barcoded 5' primer and a J-beta primer mix characterized a second PCR of roughly 7 to 12 cycles. TCRdb analysed the 5' RACE reads with MiXCR anew, one entry per CDR3 protein. The sample has about 940,000 distinct CDR3 sequences, 40% to 60% seen once. The genes are TRBV25-1 and TRBJ1-2; D is possibly TRBD1 (5 bases). The sequence came from a man between 25 and 39 years old in good health. Material: blood. CDR3 sequence (DNA): TGTGCCAGCAGTGATGGGGCAGCGAGGTTCTATGGCTACACCTTC. Its translation: CASSDGAARFYGYTF.